Each of the 24 T cell receptor beta chains below was sequenced from the same sample in a study of shared clonotypes between healthy human individuals. The assay was immunoSEQ multiplex PCR, and TCRdb's table has in-frame clones only and misses some. The table shows 2 million to 3 million clones, with 90% to 95% occurring only once. Sequencing was performed on naive CD4+ T cells from PBMCs. Specified subset: CD45RA+ positively selected. Source of these receptors: a man aged 18-30 years in good health. Some clones in this sample may be carry-over from other donors' samples.

This clone was picked up a small number of times. The chain employs TRBV4-1 and TRBJ1-5; 7 bases align to TRBD1. Trimming at V came to 3 bases and at J to 7 bases, leaving 6 bases not matched to a gene. The V gene's germline CDR1 is MGHRA and CDR2 YSYEKL. This CDR3 contains 14 residues. CDR3 region: CASSQTGTSQPQHF. The CDR3 nucleotides read TGCGCCAGCAGCCAGACAGGGACTTCGCAGCCCCAGCATTTT.

The chain recombines TRBV27 with TRBJ2-5; no clear D gene. CDR1 and CDR2 (germline): MNHEY, SMNVEV (reference sequence). CDR3 length equals 16 residues. The V end was cut by 3 bases, the J end by 1 base, with 15 bases between. As DNA, the CDR3 is TGTGCCAGCAGTTTTTCACCTTTTGGGATCCAAGAGACCCAGTACTTC. Translating it yields CASSFSPFGIQETQYF.

For this clone: Other nucleotide sequences from this sample produce the same CDR3. The V call is TRBV9, the J call TRBJ2-3, with unresolved D. V was trimmed by 0 bases and J by 2 bases, leaving 7 bases between them. The CDR3 loop spans 14 amino acids. The germline V gene has CDR1 SGDLS and CDR2 YYNGEE. CDR3 nucleotides: TGTGCCAGCAGCGTAGACGGATTCACAGATACGCAGTATTTT. Its protein is CASSVDGFTDTQYF.

The V and J genes are TRBV12-5 and TRBJ2-3, with 9 bases identical to TRBD2. V lost 4 bases and J lost 4; bases outside the gene matches: 6. Per germline, CDR1 LGHNT and CDR2 FRNRAP. CDR3 size: 15 residues. CDR3 amino acids: CASGSGLASADTQYF. CDR3 nucleotide sequence: TGTGCTAGTGGTTCGGGACTAGCTTCAGCAGATACGCAGTATTTT.

The CDR3 coding sequence is TGTGCCAGCTCGACAAGAGGGGGGATTGCAACTAATGAAAAACTGTTTTTT. Its translation is CASSTRGGIATNEKLFF. The chain carries TRBV27 and TRBJ1-4; tentative D call: TRBD1 (6 bases). V was cut by 8 bases and J by 0 bases, with 19 bases left in between. Germline-derived CDR1 and CDR2 are MNHEY and SMNVEV (reference sequence). The CDR3 has 17 residues.

The chain is built from TRBV20-1 and TRBJ2-7; a possible D gene is TRBD2 (5 bases). The CDR3 consists of 11 residues. CDR1 DFQATT and CDR2 SNEGSKA come from the germline V gene (reference sequence). V was cut by 3 bases and J by 5 bases, with 8 bases left in between. The CDR3 here is CSASRGHEQYF. In DNA form, the CDR3 reads TGCAGTGCTAGTAGAGGGCACGAGCAGTACTTC.

The J gene is TRBJ2-1, the V gene TRBV11-2; TRBD1 matches 9 bases. After removal of 5 bases from V and 6 bases from J, the junction contained 8 bases not matched to a gene. The germline V gene has CDR1 SGHAT and CDR2 FQNNGV. The CDR3 sequence is 15 residues long. The CDR3, as DNA: TGTGCCAGCAGCATTCCGGGACAGGGAGTCAATGAGCAGTTCTTC. Translation gives CASSIPGQGVNEQFF.

V usage is TRBV18 and J usage is TRBJ2-7, with 7 nucleotides matching TRBD1. V shed 3 bases and J 4 bases; nucleotides not matched to a gene: 6. This CDR3 is 14 amino acids long. Per the germline V gene, CDR1 is KGHSH and CDR2 is LQKENI. CDR3 DNA sequence: TGTGCCAGCTCACCGACAGGGCTACGGTACGAGCAGTACTTC. This codes for CASSPTGLRYEQYF.

This clone turned up a few times. The chain combines TRBV6-5 with TRBJ1-2; D not resolved. The ends were cut back, 0 bases at V and 4 bases at J, with 9 bases in the middle. Looked up from germline, CDR1 is MNHEY and CDR2 is SVGAGI. This CDR3 contains 14 residues. This CDR3 reads CASSYSRPSYGYTF. CDR3 in DNA: TGTGCCAGCAGTTACTCGAGACCGTCCTATGGCTACACCTTC.

The chain couples TRBV6-5 to TRBJ2-7; 11 bases line up with TRBD2. V was pared by 6 bases and J by 6 bases, with 7 bases of the junction left unmatched. From germline, CDR1 is MNHEY and CDR2 SVGAGI. The CDR3 covers 14 residues. CDR3 coding DNA: TGTGCCAGCAGCCAACTAGCGGGAGCCGGCGAGCAGTACTTC. This codes for CASSQLAGAGEQYF.

This sequence joins TRBV5-5 and TRBJ1-4; TRBD1 matches 9 bases. Unmatched junction bases numbered 1, after V lost 0 bases and J lost 13 bases. CDR1 SGHKS and CDR2 YYEKEE come from the germline V gene (reference sequence). This CDR3 is built from 12 residues. Here the CDR3 reads CASSLETGGLFF. In DNA, the CDR3 is TGTGCCAGCAGCTTGGAGACAGGGGGACTGTTTTTT.

The chain carries TRBV5-1 and TRBJ1-1, with 9 bases fitting TRBD1. Germline CDR1 and CDR2: SGHRS and YFSETQ. This CDR3 contains 14 residues. Trimming took 2 bases from V and 5 from J; bases not matched to a gene: 4. The CDR3 is CASSFTGGATEAFF. For the CDR3, the DNA is TGCGCCAGCAGCTTCACAGGGGGCGCGACTGAAGCTTTCTTT.

The chain has TRBV7-9 and TRBJ1-6; D perhaps matches TRBD1 (5 bases). The CDR3 has 14 amino acids. Trimming cost V 3 bases and J 7 bases, with 10 bases left between them. The V gene's germline CDR1 is SEHNR and CDR2 FQNEAQ (reference sequence). CDR3 coding DNA: TGTGCCAGCAGCTTCTCCCGGGGGAATTCACCCCTCCACTTT. This codes for CASSFSRGNSPLHF.

The CDR3 loop reads CASSLAKFTPYEQYF. CDR3 nucleotides: TGTGCCAGCAGCTTGGCCAAATTCACCCCCTACGAGCAGTACTTC. V gene TRBV5-5 combines with J gene TRBJ2-7; no firm D call. This CDR3 comprises 15 residues. V was cut by 0 bases and J by 2 bases, with 12 bases left in between. The V gene's germline CDR1 is SGHKS and CDR2 YYEKEE (reference sequence).

This clone was observed a few times. The chain carries TRBV5-1 and TRBJ1-1; D unresolved. Looked up from germline, CDR1 is SGHRS and CDR2 is YFSETQ. The V end was cut by 2 bases, the J end by 6 bases, with 14 bases between. The CDR3 extends over 14 amino acids. This CDR3 reads CASSFVTAKAEAFF. The CDR3 nucleotides are TGCGCCAGCAGCTTTGTGACTGCGAAGGCTGAAGCTTTCTTT.

The chain combines TRBV10-3 with TRBJ2-1; D call uncertain. This CDR3 contains 15 residues. Germline-derived CDR1 and CDR2 are ENHRY and SYGVKD. Trimming cost V 3 bases and J 0 bases, with 9 bases left between them. The CDR3 is CAISEAPSSYNEQFF. DNA for the CDR3: TGTGCCATCAGTGAAGCGCCGAGCTCCTACAATGAGCAGTTCTTC.

V is TRBV7-8 and J is TRBJ2-1, with 11 bases identical to TRBD2. The V gene's germline CDR1 is SGHVS and CDR2 FQNEAQ. This CDR3 is 15 amino acids long. J gave up 6 bases and V 1 base, and 2 bases lay outside the gene matches. As DNA, the CDR3 is TGTGCCAGCAGCTTAGATCTAGCGGGAGGCAATGAGCAGTTCTTC. Residues: CASSLDLAGGNEQFF. Full variable domain (remainder filled in from reference TRBV7-8 and TRBJ2-1): GAGVSQSPRYKVAKRGQDVALRCDPISGHVSLFWYQQALGQGPEFLTYFQNEAQLDKSGLPSDRFFAERPEGSVSTLKIQRTQQEDSAVYLCASSLDLAGGNEQFFGPGTRLTVL.

The chain employs TRBV5-4 and TRBJ2-5; the match to TRBD2 covers 9 bases. V trimming: 4 bases; J trimming: 1 base; junction bases outside the gene matches: 8. The CDR3 runs 16 residues. From germline, CDR1 is SGHNT and CDR2 YYREEE (reference sequence). The CDR3 bases are TGTGCCAGCAGCCCCTCGACTAGCGGTACCCAAGAGACCCAGTACTTC. It specifies CASSPSTSGTQETQYF.

The CDR3 DNA is TGTGCCAGCATCGAGGGGCGCGGGAACGAGCAGTACTTC. This sequence encodes CASIEGRGNEQYF. The V gene is TRBV28, the J gene TRBJ2-7; possibly TRBD2 for D (6 bases). The germline gives CDR1 MDHEN, CDR2 SYDVKM. This CDR3 region has 13 residues. Trimming took off 7 bases at V and 5 bases at J, with 15 bases between the two ends.

The rearrangement links TRBV29-1 to TRBJ2-3, with TRBD2 as a possible D gene (6 bases). The V and J ends lost 2 bases and 4 bases respectively, with 10 bases between them. CDR3 length: 13 amino acids. Germline V gives CDR1 SQVTM, CDR2 ANQGSEA. CDR3 protein: CSVEPPSADTQYF. CDR3 nucleotide sequence: TGCAGCGTTGAACCCCCTAGCGCAGATACGCAGTATTTT.

Notes on this clone: This sample also contains other DNA sequences that code for the same CDR3. The J gene is TRBJ2-5, the V gene TRBV7-9; 15 bases agree with TRBD2. The CDR3 is 17 amino acids. V dropped 5 bases and J dropped 1; count of bases not matched to a gene: 5. Per the germline V gene, CDR1 is SEHNR and CDR2 is FQNEAQ (reference sequence). CDR3 sequence: CASSPGTSGRFQETQYF. CDR3 DNA: TGTGCCAGCAGCCCAGGGACTAGCGGGAGGTTCCAAGAGACCCAGTACTTC.

This clone was counted once. V and J are TRBV27 and TRBJ1-1; TRBD1 is a possible D gene (5 bases). The V end was cut by 2 bases, the J end by 1 base, with 11 bases between. The CDR3 length is 15 residues. The germline V gene encodes CDR1 MNHEY and CDR2 SMNVEV (reference sequence). Written as DNA, the CDR3 is TGTGCCAGCAGTTTAGTGGGACGGCGGAACACTGAAGCTTTCTTT. It specifies CASSLVGRRNTEAFF.

The chain employs TRBV18 and TRBJ1-1, with a tentative D call TRBD1 (6 bases). The CDR3 is 14 residues long. Germline CDR1 is KGHSH and CDR2 is LQKENI. V was pared by 4 bases and J by 3 bases, with 12 bases between. CDR3 bases: TGTGCCAGCTCACTATACAGGGACCACACTGAAGCTTTCTTT. As protein: CASSLYRDHTEAFF.

This chain uses TRBV6-1 with TRBJ2-1; maybe TRBD2 (6 bases). Per germline, CDR1 MNHNS and CDR2 SASEGT. With 4 bases removed from V and 2 bases from J, the gap between germline ends came to 12 bases. The CDR3 runs to 15 residues. The CDR3 protein is CASSVSGGAYNEQFF. The CDR3 DNA sequence: TGTGCCAGCAGTGTTAGCGGTGGCGCCTACAATGAGCAGTTCTTC.